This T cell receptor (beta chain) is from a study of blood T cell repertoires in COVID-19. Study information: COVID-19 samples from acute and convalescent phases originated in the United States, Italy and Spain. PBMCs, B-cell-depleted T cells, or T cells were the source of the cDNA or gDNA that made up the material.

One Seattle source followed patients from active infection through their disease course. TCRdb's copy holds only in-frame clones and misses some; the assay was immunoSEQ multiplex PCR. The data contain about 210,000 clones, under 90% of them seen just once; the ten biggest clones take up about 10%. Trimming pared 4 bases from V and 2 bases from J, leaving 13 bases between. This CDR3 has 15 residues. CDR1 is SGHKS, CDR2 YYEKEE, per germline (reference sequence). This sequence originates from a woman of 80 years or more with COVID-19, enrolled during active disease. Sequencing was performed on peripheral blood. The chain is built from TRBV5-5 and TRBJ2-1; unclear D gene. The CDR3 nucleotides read TGTGCCAGCAGCGGAGAGGTGGGTCCCTACAATGAGCAGTTCTTC. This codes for CASSGEVGPYNEQFF. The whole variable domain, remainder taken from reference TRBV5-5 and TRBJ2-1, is DAGVTQSPTHLIKTRGQQVTLRCSPISGHKSVSWYQQVLGQGPQFIFQYYEKEERGRGNFPDRFSARQFPNYSSELNVNALLLGDSALYLCASSGEVGPYNEQFFGPGTRLTVL.